This is a list of T cell receptor beta chains from one sample in a study of spatial heterogeneity in lung cancer. TCRdb passed the 5' RACE reads through MiXCR, listing each CDR3 protein once. The table shows tens of thousands of distinct CDR3 sequences, with approximately 7% occurring only once. Here the sequenced sample was PBMCs, taken at surgery. The receptor set was obtained from a female donor with early-stage non-small cell lung cancer. CDR3s include the opening cysteine and the closing phenylalanine or tryptophan. A D gene is named only where the DNA matches it firmly. Expanded clones get a size class; other rows say once, few or many, or leave the size out.

TRBV20-1,TRBD2,.,TRBJ2-3,CSPGRGDPDTQYF,TGCAGTCCCGGGAGGGGGGATCCAGATACGCAGTATTTT
TRBV7-9,.,.,TRBJ2-3,CASSSMSTDTQYF,TGTGCCAGCAGCTCCATGAGCACAGATACGCAGTATTTT
TRBV5-1,.,.,TRBJ2-2,CASSLRVGGRNTGELFF,TGCGCCAGCAGCTTGAGGGTAGGCGGGCGGAACACCGGGGAGCTGTTTTTT
TRBV6-2/TRBV6-3,.,few,TRBJ2-1,CASSYLANYNEQFF,TGTGCCAGCAGTTACCTAGCGAATTACAATGAGCAGTTCTTC
TRBV6-5,.,.,TRBJ2-3,CASSRGTAGTQYF,TGTGCCAGCAGCCGCGGGACCGCCGGGACGCAGTATTTT
TRBV5-1,TRBD2,many,TRBJ2-3,CASSPTSGGARDTQYF,TGCGCCAGCAGCCCGACTAGCGGGGGGGCCAGAGATACGCAGTATTTT
TRBV6-2/TRBV6-3,TRBD2,many,TRBJ2-1,CASRSSGGAYYNEQFF,TGTGCCAGCCGGTCTAGCGGGGGGGCCTATTACAATGAGCAGTTCTTC
TRBV10-1,TRBD1,many,TRBJ1-4,CASSEKPGGAGEKLFF,TGCGCCAGCAGTGAGAAACCAGGGGGGGCTGGGGAAAAACTGTTTTTT
TRBV5-1,TRBD1,.,TRBJ2-5,CASSLRDREETQYF,TGCGCCAGCAGCCTCCGGGACAGGGAAGAGACCCAGTACTTC
TRBV10-3,.,.,TRBJ2-7,CAISERDIEQYF,TGTGCCATCAGTGAGAGGGACATAGAGCAGTACTTC
TRBV11-2,.,many,TRBJ1-5,CASSLGTASYSNQPQHF,TGTGCCAGCAGCCTAGGGACGGCTAGCTATAGCAATCAGCCCCAGCATTTT
TRBV9,TRBD2,many,TRBJ2-7,CASSVDPSGGYEQYF,TGTGCCAGCAGCGTAGACCCTAGCGGGGGTTACGAGCAGTACTTC
TRBV7-9,TRBD1,.,TRBJ1-2,CASSKDRGLESYGYTF,TGTGCCAGCAGCAAGGACAGGGGGCTTGAATCCTATGGCTACACCTTC
TRBV5-1,TRBD1,many,TRBJ1-2,CASSTRTGPSGYTF,TGCGCCAGCAGCACCCGGACAGGGCCCTCTGGCTACACCTTC
TRBV5-1,TRBD2,many,TRBJ2-4,CASSTGTSGGDIQYF,TGCGCCAGCAGCACCGGGACTAGCGGGGGTGACATTCAGTACTTC
TRBV19,.,few,TRBJ1-1,CASQRTHVDTEAFF,TGTGCCAGTCAACGGACCCACGTAGACACTGAAGCTTTCTTT
TRBV11-2,.,many,TRBJ2-5,CASSLGGWVRRETQYF,TGTGCCAGCAGCTTAGGTGGCTGGGTACGACGAGAGACCCAGTACTTC
TRBV6-5,.,.,TRBJ1-5,CASRGQLNQPQHF,TGTGCCAGCCGAGGACAACTAAATCAGCCCCAGCATTTT
TRBV6-6,TRBD2,few,TRBJ2-1,CASTPRGGLGSYNEQFF,TGTGCCAGCACCCCACGGGGGGGCCTAGGGTCCTACAATGAGCAGTTCTTC
TRBV5-1,TRBD1,many,TRBJ2-7,CASSHPTPGQGFEQYF,TGCGCCAGCAGCCATCCCACTCCGGGACAGGGATTTGAGCAGTACTTC
TRBV6-5,.,few,TRBJ1-2,CASVRDYDGYTF,TGTGCCAGCGTCCGGGACTACGATGGCTACACCTTC
TRBV6-5,TRBD1,many,TRBJ2-7,CASRYRGQKYEQYF,TGTGCCAGCAGGTATAGGGGGCAGAAATACGAGCAGTACTTC
TRBV28,.,many,TRBJ2-7,CASSLFMVLGKLTYEQYF,TGTGCCAGCAGTTTATTTATGGTTCTGGGAAAGCTCACCTACGAGCAGTACTTC
TRBV7-9,.,few,TRBJ2-5,CASSSRETQYF,TGTGCCAGCAGCTCTCGAGAGACCCAGTACTTC
TRBV27,.,.,TRBJ1-6,CASSWAGSNSPLHF,TGTGCCAGCAGTTGGGCAGGTTCGAATTCACCCCTCCACTTT
TRBV28,.,many,TRBJ1-5,CASSLTGGLGVQPQHF,TGTGCCAGCAGTTTAACGGGCGGTCTAGGCGTGCAGCCCCAGCATTTT
TRBV10-2,TRBD1,.,TRBJ1-1,CASLPGGRNTEAFF,TGCGCCAGCCTTCCAGGGGGGAGGAACACTGAAGCTTTCTTT
TRBV6-1,TRBD1,few,TRBJ2-5,CASSEGQNVETQYF,TGTGCCAGCAGTGAGGGACAGAACGTCGAGACCCAGTACTTC
TRBV5-1,.,many,TRBJ1-2,CASSTGQGSYSYGYTF,TGCGCCAGCAGCACGGGCCAGGGGTCGTACTCTTATGGCTACACCTTC
TRBV5-1,.,few,TRBJ2-7,CARQDSSYEQYF,TGCGCCAGACAGGACAGTTCCTACGAGCAGTACTTC
TRBV28,TRBD1,.,TRBJ1-1,CASIPGTGGTEAFF,TGTGCCAGCATACCCGGGACAGGGGGGACTGAAGCTTTCTTT
TRBV20-1,.,many,TRBJ1-2,CSARGGVHGYTF,TGCAGTGCGAGAGGGGGGGTTCATGGCTACACCTTC
TRBV28,TRBD1,few,TRBJ1-2,CASSSPRTGGYGYTF,TGTGCCAGCAGCAGCCCCAGGACAGGGGGCTATGGCTACACCTTC